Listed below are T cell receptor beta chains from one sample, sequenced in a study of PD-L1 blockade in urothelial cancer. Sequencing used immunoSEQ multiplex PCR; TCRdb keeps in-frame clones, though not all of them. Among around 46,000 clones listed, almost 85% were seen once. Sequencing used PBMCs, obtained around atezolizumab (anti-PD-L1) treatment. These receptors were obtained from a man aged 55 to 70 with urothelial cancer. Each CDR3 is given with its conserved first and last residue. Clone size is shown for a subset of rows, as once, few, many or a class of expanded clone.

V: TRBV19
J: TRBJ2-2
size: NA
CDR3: CASSIRSAGDINTGELFF

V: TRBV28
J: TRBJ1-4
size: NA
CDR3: CASSYLRLATNEKLFF

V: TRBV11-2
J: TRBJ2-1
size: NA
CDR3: CASSPGHRGRQRDNNEQFF

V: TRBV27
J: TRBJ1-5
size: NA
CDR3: CASSSGQGSNQPQHF

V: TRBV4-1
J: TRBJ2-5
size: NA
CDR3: CATTVPGLADQETQYF

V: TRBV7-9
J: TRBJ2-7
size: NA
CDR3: CASRKGASPSYEQYF

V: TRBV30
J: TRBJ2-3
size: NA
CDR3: CAWSLTTGPDTQYF

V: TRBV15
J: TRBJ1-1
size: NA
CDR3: CATSRDQGASFF

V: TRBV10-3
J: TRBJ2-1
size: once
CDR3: CAISESGLGNEQFF

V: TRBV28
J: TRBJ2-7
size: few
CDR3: CASRSGGGSYEQYF

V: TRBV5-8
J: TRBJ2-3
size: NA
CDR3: CASSWGTGRSPDTQYF

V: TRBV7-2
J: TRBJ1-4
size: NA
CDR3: CASSPSQRSEKLFF

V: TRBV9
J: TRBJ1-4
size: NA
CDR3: CASSGGLEGEKLFF

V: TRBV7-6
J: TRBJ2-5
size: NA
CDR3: CASSLGGWAQETQYF

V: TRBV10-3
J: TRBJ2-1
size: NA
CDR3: CAISEQLRGENNEQFF

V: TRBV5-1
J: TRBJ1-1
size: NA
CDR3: CASSLYDGGLEAFF

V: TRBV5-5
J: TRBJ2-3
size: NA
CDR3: CASSTSGGTGTDTQYF

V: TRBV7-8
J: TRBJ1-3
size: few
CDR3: CASSSTGRHYF

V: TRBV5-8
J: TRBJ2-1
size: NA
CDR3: CASSLWRVYNEQFF

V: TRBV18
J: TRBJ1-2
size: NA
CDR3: CASSPTRTDSYGYTF

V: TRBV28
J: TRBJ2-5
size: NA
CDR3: CASRPERGNQETQYF

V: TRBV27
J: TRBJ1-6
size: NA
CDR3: CASSYPRVSSYNSPLHF

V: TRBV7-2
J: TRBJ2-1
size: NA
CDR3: CASRWRGDFILPGYNEQFF

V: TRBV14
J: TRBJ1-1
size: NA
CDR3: CASSSVWGQHTEAFF

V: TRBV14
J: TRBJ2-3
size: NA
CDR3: CASSPGLGPFTDTQYF

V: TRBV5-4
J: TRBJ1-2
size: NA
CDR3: CASTPPGGYGYTF

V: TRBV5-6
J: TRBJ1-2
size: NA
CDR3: CASSFIDAREGYGYTF

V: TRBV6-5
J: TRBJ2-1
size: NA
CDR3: CASRLSGIGLYEQFF

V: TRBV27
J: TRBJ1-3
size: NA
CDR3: CASSSSTGVYSGNTIYF

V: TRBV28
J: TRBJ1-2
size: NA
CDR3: CASSEGEYGYTF

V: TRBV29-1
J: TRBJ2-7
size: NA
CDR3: CSVEVERDTYEQYF

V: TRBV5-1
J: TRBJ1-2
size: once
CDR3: CASSAPEPTRGGYTF

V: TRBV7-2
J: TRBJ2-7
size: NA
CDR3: CASSLVASGDYEQYF

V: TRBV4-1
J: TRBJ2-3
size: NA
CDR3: CASSSIPGGYTDTQYF

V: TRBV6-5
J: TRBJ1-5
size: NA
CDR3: CASSYSTQGPNQPQHF

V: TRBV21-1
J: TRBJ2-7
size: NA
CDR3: CASSNWGGGAWDEQYF

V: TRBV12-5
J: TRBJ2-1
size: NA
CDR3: CASGLFGTGDEQFF

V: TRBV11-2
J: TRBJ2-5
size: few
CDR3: CASSVGLAEQETQYF

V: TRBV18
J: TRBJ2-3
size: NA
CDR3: CASSQPPWQGGDTQYF

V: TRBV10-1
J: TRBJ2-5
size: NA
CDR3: CASSASGVAQTQYF

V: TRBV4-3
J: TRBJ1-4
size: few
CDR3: CASSQDLGVNEKLFF

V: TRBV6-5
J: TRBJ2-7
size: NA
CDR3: CASSYSWTGSYEQYF

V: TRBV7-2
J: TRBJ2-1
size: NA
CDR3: CASSLVPGLGGKQDNEQFF

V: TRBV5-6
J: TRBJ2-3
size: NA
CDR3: CASSLREGRVEDTQYF

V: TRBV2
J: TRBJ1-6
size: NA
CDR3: CASSDPYGSSPLHF

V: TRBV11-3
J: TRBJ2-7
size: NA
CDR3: CASSLAPGTGSSYEQYF

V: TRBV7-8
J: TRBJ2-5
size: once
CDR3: CASSFRRLRDREDGSQETQYF

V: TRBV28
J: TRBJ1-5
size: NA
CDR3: CASSFGRGRRSYSNQPQHF

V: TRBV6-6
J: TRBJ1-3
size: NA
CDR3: CASRWGQHGNTIYF

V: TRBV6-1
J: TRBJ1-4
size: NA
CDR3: CASSHRETTNEKLFF

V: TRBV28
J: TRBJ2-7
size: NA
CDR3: CASSLAGVREQYF

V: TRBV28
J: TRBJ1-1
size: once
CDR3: CATLGANTEAFF

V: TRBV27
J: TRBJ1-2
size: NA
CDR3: CASSFMDRGLTYGYTF

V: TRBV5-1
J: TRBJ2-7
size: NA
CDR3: CASRGRGPHEQYF